What follows are 24 T cell receptor beta chains derived from one specimen sequenced in a study of molecular identifiers for immune sequencing clone quantification. TCRdb re-derived calls from the PCR reads in MiXCR, one entry per CDR3 protein. The sample holds over 600,000 distinct CDR3 sequences; 20% are singletons and the top ten take approximately 0.9%. Sequenced input: naive CD8+ T cells from blood, with Jurkat cell RNA spiked in. Subset of the sample: FACS-sorted CD8+CD4-CCR7+CD45RA+ naive T cells. Receptor source: a human donor in good health. Some libraries in this study had Jurkat cell RNA spiked in.

This clonotype was seen a few times. V and J are TRBV20-1 and TRBJ2-1, with a weak D call TRBD2 (6 bases). Germline lookup yields CDR1 DFQATT and CDR2 SNEGSKA (reference sequence). V lost 4 bases and J lost 5, with 21 bases in between. The CDR3 contains 16 residues. The CDR3 here is CSANWAAGPHNNEQFF. In DNA form, the CDR3 reads TGCAGTGCTAATTGGGCGGCGGGACCTCACAACAATGAGCAGTTCTTC.

This clonotype was counted only a few times. The gene calls are TRBV18 and TRBJ2-1; D unclear. V gave up 5 bases and J gave up 8 bases, with 10 bases separating them. This CDR3 comprises 12 residues. CDR1 and CDR2 (germline): KGHSH, LQKENI. DNA for the CDR3: TGTGCCAGCTCATCAGGACCCGATGAGCAGTTCTTC. It yields the protein CASSSGPDEQFF.

The V gene is TRBV5-4, the J gene TRBJ2-5; no reliable D call. The V end lost 1 base, the J end lost 5 bases, and 9 bases lay between the germline ends. Germline V gene sequence: CDR1 SGHNT, CDR2 YYREEE (reference sequence). The length of the CDR3 is 13 residues. The CDR3 sequence is CASSLTLGETQYF. The DNA of the CDR3 is TGTGCCAGCAGCTTGACTCTAGGGGAGACCCAGTACTTC.

Of note for this clonotype: A read error may explain this, as a much larger clone is one base away. No conserved phenylalanine or tryptophan is present at the end of the CDR3, so a read error is the likely explanation. The chain carries TRBV7-9 and TRBJ1-1; D remains ambiguous. Germline-derived CDR1 and CDR2 are SEHNR and FQNEAQ (reference sequence). This CDR3 spans 12 amino acids. V lost 5 bases, J lost 3 bases, and 7 bases lay in between. CDR3 DNA sequence: TGTGCCAGCAGCCGTGGGTACACTGAAGCTTTCCTT. Translated: CASSRGYTEAFL.

V and J are TRBV2 and TRBJ1-2, with a possible D match to TRBD1 (6 bases). Between the trimmed V and J ends, which lost 3 bases and 5 bases, there was a span of 13 bases. Germline CDR1 reads SNHLY; CDR2 reads FYNNEI. The CDR3 contains 14 residues. The CDR3 nucleotides are TGTGCCAGCAGTGATTCCGGGGGCTTGTATGGCTACACCTTC. Translation gives CASSDSGGLYGYTF.

In this sample, this clonotype turned up many times. The CDR3 sequence: CATSDLFPSGNTGELFF. Here the CDR3 DNA reads TGTGCCACCAGTGATTTATTTCCTAGCGGGAACACCGGGGAGCTGTTTTTT. The rearrangement joins TRBV24-1 to TRBJ2-2, with 7 bases that match TRBD2. V lost 1 base and J lost 1; bases outside the gene matches: 5. The CDR3 totals 17 residues. Germline values: CDR1 KGHDR, CDR2 SFDVKD.

In its sample, this clonotype was seen once. A much larger clone sits a single nucleotide away, making a read error possible. The genes are TRBV7-9 and TRBJ2-2; 10 nucleotides line up with TRBD2. Germline values: CDR1 SEHNR, CDR2 FQNEAQ (reference sequence). V lost 3 bases to trimming and J lost 3 bases; unmatched junction nucleotides: 1. The CDR3 length is 15 residues. The CDR3 reads CASSFTSGDTGELFF. As DNA, the CDR3 is TGTGCCAGCAGCTTCACTAGCGGGGACACCGGGGAGCTGTTTTTT.

This clonotype has a handful of counts. The CDR3 bases are TGCGCCAGCAGCTTGGGTGGGCAGGGGTTAGTTTCTTACGAGCAGTACTTC. It yields the protein CASSLGGQGLVSYEQYF. The chain joins TRBV5-1 to TRBJ2-7, with D maybe TRBD1 (6 bases). Trimming cost V 0 bases and J 4 bases, with 20 bases left between them. This CDR3 region has 17 residues. The germline V gene has CDR1 SGHRS and CDR2 YFSETQ. The full variable domain, completed using reference TRBV5-1 and TRBJ2-7, is KAGVTQTPRYLIKTRGQQVTLSCSPISGHRSVSWYQQTPGQGLQFLFEYFSETQRNKGNFPGRFSGRQFSNSRSEMNVSTLELGDSALYLCASSLGGQGLVSYEQYFGPGTRLTVT.

Concerning this clonotype: This may come from a read error, since a much larger clone is one base off. Written as DNA, the CDR3 is TGTGCCAGCAGTTATCCAAGAACCGGGACAGAATTTGAGCGGTACTTC. Amino acid sequence: CASSYPRTGTEFERYF. The chain is built from TRBV6-6 and TRBJ2-7; the match to TRBD1 covers 7 bases. From germline, CDR1 is MNHNY and CDR2 SVGAGI (reference sequence). This CDR3 region has 16 residues.

This clonotype was detected ten times or more. The J gene is TRBJ1-1, the V gene TRBV5-4; TRBD1 might be the D (5 bases). Germline CDR1 is SGHNT and CDR2 is YYREEE (reference sequence). Trimming stripped 5 bases from V and 0 bases from J, with 17 bases between. The length of the CDR3 is 16 residues. The CDR3 bases are TGTGCCAGCAGTAACAACGGTGGGGGTTTGAACACTGAAGCTTTCTTT. It yields the protein CASSNNGGGLNTEAFF.

A word on this clonotype: A read error may produce the germline difference seen at one junction end. The rearrangement links TRBV20-1 to TRBJ2-7, with a tentative D call TRBD1 (6 bases). This CDR3 contains 14 residues. Germline CDR1 reads DFQATT; CDR2 reads SNEGSKA (reference sequence). CDR3 sequence reads: CSAGDADRLYEQYF. The CDR3 DNA sequence: TGCAGTGCTGGAGATGCGGACAGACTCTACGAGCAGTACTTC.

With regard to this clonotype: A much larger clone differs from this one at a single base, so this may be a read error. The J gene is TRBJ2-7, the V gene TRBV7-2; tentative D call: TRBD1 (5 bases). V lost 8 bases, J lost 6 bases, and 17 bases lay in between. The germline gives CDR1 SGHTA, CDR2 FQGNSA. The CDR3 covers 13 residues. The CDR3 sequence is CASSSVSQGEQYF. DNA for the CDR3: TGTGCCAGCTCCTCGGTCAGCCAGGGCGAGCAGTACTTC. Drawing the rest from reference TRBV7-2 and TRBJ2-7, the complete variable domain is GAGVSQSPSNKVTEKGKDVELRCDPISGHTALYWYRQSLGQGLEFLIYFQGNSAPDKSGLPSDRFSAERTGGSVSTLTIQRTQQEDSAVYLCASSSVSQGEQYFGPGTRLTVT.

Comment on this clonotype: A much larger clonotype is one base distant, so this may be a read error. The chain employs TRBV27 and TRBJ2-5; D may be TRBD1 (5 bases). Looked up from germline, CDR1 is MNHEY and CDR2 is SMNVEV (reference sequence). The CDR3 sequence is 13 residues long. CDR3 amino acids: CACSFDSLETQYF. DNA for the CDR3: TGTGCCTGCAGTTTTGACAGTTTGGAGACCCAGTACTTC.

There are many counts of this clonotype. This rearrangement joins TRBV5-1 to TRBJ2-3; D call uncertain. The CDR3 runs to 15 residues. The ends were cut back, 0 bases at V and 2 bases at J, with 10 bases in the middle. Germline CDR1 is SGHRS and CDR2 is YFSETQ. CDR3 nucleotide sequence: TGCGCCAGCAGCTTGGGTGTGCTAACCACAGATACGCAGTATTTT. Encoded protein: CASSLGVLTTDTQYF.

This clonotype was seen many times. V and J are TRBV29-1 and TRBJ2-5; D not certain. Trimming pared 3 bases from V and 3 bases from J, leaving 14 bases between. This CDR3 is 14 amino acids long. Germline assignment: CDR1 SQVTM and CDR2 ANQGSEA. The CDR3 region has the DNA TGCAGCGTTGATTATTCGTACGACGAAGAGACCCAGTACTTC. Protein sequence: CSVDYSYDEETQYF.

This clonotype was seen at least ten times. This chain connects TRBV7-9 to TRBJ2-3; D may correspond to TRBD1 or TRBD2 (6 bases each). Per the germline V gene, CDR1 is SEHNR and CDR2 is FQNEAQ (reference sequence). The CDR3 has 16 amino acids. Trimming pared 8 bases from V and 0 bases from J, leaving 18 bases between. CDR3 nucleotide sequence: TGTGCCAGCGGGGGGCAGTTAGGCTCTAGCACAGATACGCAGTATTTT. It codes for CASGGQLGSSTDTQYF.

This clonotype was detected ten times or more. CDR3 in DNA: TGTGCCACCAGCAGAGATCCCATGGCGGACAACGAGCAGTACTTC. This encodes CATSRDPMADNEQYF. The chain uses TRBV15 and TRBJ2-7; possibly TRBD1 for D (5 bases). The CDR3 spans 15 residues. V was shortened by 0 bases and J by 5 bases, with 14 bases between the two germline ends. The germline gives CDR1 LNHNV, CDR2 YYDKDF (reference sequence).

This clonotype was counted many times. The rearrangement joins TRBV29-1 to TRBJ2-7, with D perhaps matching TRBD1 or TRBD2 (5 bases each). V lost 6 bases, J lost 3 bases, and 9 bases lay in between. The CDR3 is 11 amino acids. Germline V lookup: CDR1 SQVTM, CDR2 ANQGSEA. DNA of the CDR3: TGCAGCGTGGGGGTAGGCTACGAGCAGTACTTC. Amino acid sequence: CSVGVGYEQYF.

This chain uses TRBV6-5 with TRBJ1-2; D not resolved. Germline V gives CDR1 MNHEY, CDR2 SVGAGI. Trimming pared 0 bases from V and 6 bases from J, leaving 8 bases between. The CDR3 contains 13 residues. CDR3 bases: TGTGCCAGCAGTTACTCAGGGAAGGATGGCTACACCTTC. As protein: CASSYSGKDGYTF.

This clonotype was counted ten times or more. The V call is TRBV20-1, the J call TRBJ1-5, with D perhaps TRBD1 (5 bases). CDR3 length: 12 amino acids. The V gene's germline CDR1 is DFQATT and CDR2 SNEGSKA (reference sequence). Trimming pared 2 bases from V and 5 bases from J, leaving 7 bases between. This chain's CDR3 is CSARQGDQPQHF. The DNA for the CDR3 is TGCAGTGCTAGACAGGGAGATCAGCCCCAGCATTTT.

This clonotype has more than one count but fewer than ten. V usage is TRBV7-9 and J usage is TRBJ1-1; no clear D gene. Germline V lookup: CDR1 SEHNR, CDR2 FQNEAQ (reference sequence). The V end was cut by 5 bases, the J end by 2 bases, with 15 bases between. The CDR3 extends over 15 amino acids. CDR3: CASSGSKHGNTEAFF. The DNA of the CDR3 is TGTGCCAGCAGCGGATCGAAACACGGAAACACTGAAGCTTTCTTT.

This clonotype occurred a few times. V gene TRBV19 combines with J gene TRBJ1-2; D is undetermined. From germline, CDR1 is LNHDA and CDR2 SQIVND (reference sequence). V was clipped by 7 bases and J by 1 base, with 4 bases between them. This CDR3 region has 11 residues. CDR3 sequence reads: CASMGNYGYTF. As DNA, the CDR3 is TGTGCCAGTATGGGTAACTATGGCTACACCTTC.

Many counts were recorded for this clonotype. The V and J genes are TRBV9 and TRBJ2-3; D ambiguous. The CDR3 length is 15 residues. Looked up from germline, CDR1 is SGDLS and CDR2 is YYNGEE. V was cut by 4 bases and J by 5 bases, with 17 bases left in between. Here the CDR3 reads CASSPGSHGIDTQYF. The CDR3 DNA follows: TGTGCCAGCAGCCCTGGCTCCCACGGAATAGATACGCAGTATTTT.

This clonotype was detected ten times or more. This chain links TRBV20-1 with TRBJ2-7; D is undetermined. CDR1 is DFQATT and CDR2 is SNEGSKA in the germline V gene (reference sequence). Deletions cut 3 bases from V and 5 bases from J, with 11 bases between. The CDR3 has 12 amino acids. CDR3 DNA: TGCAGTGCTAGTAGTGTGGGCCACGAGCAGTACTTC. Amino acid sequence: CSASSVGHEQYF.